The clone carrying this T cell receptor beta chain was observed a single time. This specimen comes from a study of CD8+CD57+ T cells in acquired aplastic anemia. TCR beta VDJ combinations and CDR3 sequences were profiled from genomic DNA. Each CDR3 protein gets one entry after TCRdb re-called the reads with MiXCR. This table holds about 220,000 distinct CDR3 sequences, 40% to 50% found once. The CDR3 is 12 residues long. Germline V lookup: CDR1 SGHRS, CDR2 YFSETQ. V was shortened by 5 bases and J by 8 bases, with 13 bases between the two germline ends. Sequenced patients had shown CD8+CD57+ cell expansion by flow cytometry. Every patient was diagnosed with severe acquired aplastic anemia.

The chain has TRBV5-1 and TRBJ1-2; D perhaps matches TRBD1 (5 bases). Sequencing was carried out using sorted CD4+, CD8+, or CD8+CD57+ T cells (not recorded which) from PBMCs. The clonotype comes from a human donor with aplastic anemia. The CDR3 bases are TGCGCCAGCAGGATTGAGAGGGGAGGCTACACCTTC. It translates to CASRIERGGYTF.